This paragraph covers one T cell receptor (beta chain) sequence. The target of this receptor is not known. It has no much larger one-base neighbor in the sample; base qualities were not kept. This sample is part of a study of cytomegalovirus exposure and HLA in healthy donors (dated by TCRdb to the late 2010s). Study-wide context: According to a later analysis, one platform produced both the roughly 120 validation repertoires and the 620 or so repertoires of the first cohort. To predict cytomegalovirus infection status, the study combined high-throughput TCR immunosequencing, statistical association of individual TCRs with disease status, and machine learning. In addition to the first cohort of several hundred subjects, a separate validation cohort of approximately 130 different subjects was used. The study was designed to test whether signatures of past pathogen exposure could be identified by cataloging public T cell receptors.

From its cysteine to its phenylalanine, the CDR3 spans 12 amino acids. Only the CDR3 part of the read is kept: 36 bases, read in frame from the first base. The CDR1 and CDR2 encoded by the germline V gene are MNHNS and SASEGT. V loses 4 bases, J loses 2 bases, and the germline ends lie 4 bases apart. The donors were included in the validation cohort of approximately 120 subjects, a group kept apart from the roughly 670-subject first cohort. The method behind the library was the immunoSEQ multiplex PCR assay. In the authors' own workflow: A statistical classification framework was built for diagnosing cytomegalovirus status from the catalog of TCR beta chain sequences. In its TCRdb copy, this immuneACCESS table keeps in-frame sequences only and misses some clones. Where compared with another copy, unresolved V genes explain less than half of these, and the others have no known cause. D and trimming come from the DNA, and the V and J calls and clone size come from that table. The sample profile shows some 260,000 clones; about 88% of them were found once. The ten biggest clones cover 12% of the sample.

Broader findings and caveats from the paper: The classifier was reported to diagnose cytomegalovirus status with high specificity and sensitivity in both the original cohort and the validation cohort. All 120 or so repertoires were used to score co-occurrence in the validation cohort in a later analysis, because that analysis had no HLA typing for the cohort. According to the authors, the approach could potentially be generalized to other disease states and immunological phenotypes. In vitro tests confirmed that a few of the cytomegalovirus-associated TCR beta chains recognize cytomegalovirus antigens. The study gave a list of 150 to 200 TCR beta chains associated with cytomegalovirus. Subsequent analysis determined that TCRs grouped into clusters in the first cohort also showed a tendency toward co-occurrence across the roughly 110 validation repertoires, and approximately 94% of cluster scores exceeded 0. Most TCR sequences were seen in very few donors, while some public TCRs were found in many individuals.

The TCR sequence derives from a young man in good health and CMV-seropositive. The chain is made from TRBV6-1 and TRBJ2-3, with an unclear D gene assignment. Material for sequencing was PBMCs. At the DNA level, the sequence is TGTGCCAGCAGTGCGTACACAGATACGCAGTATTTT. The resulting protein is CASSAYTDTQYF.